The rows below give T cell receptor beta chains drawn from one sample of a study of shared clonotypes between healthy human individuals. Clones were read by immunoSEQ multiplex PCR, and TCRdb kept only the in-frame ones, dropping some. The sample shows over a million clones, under 99% of them seen only once. The material sequenced was naive CD4+ T cells sorted from blood. The receptor set was obtained from a man in his thirties or forties in good health. The CDR3 runs from the conserved cysteine through the conserved F or W. The D gene is left open where the match is weak. Clone size is not always given. Where it is, it says once, few, many or a class for expanded clones.

j_call,v_call,clone_size,d_call,cdr3_nt,cdr3_aa
TRBJ2-1,TRBV6-5,NA,TRBD1,TGTGCCAGCAGTTACCTGGGACAGGGGACCCCCCATGAGCAGTTCTTC,CASSYLGQGTPHEQFF
TRBJ2-3,TRBV27,once,NA,TGTGCCAGCAGCAAACAACGTCCTAGCACAGATACGCAGTATTTT,CASSKQRPSTDTQYF
TRBJ2-3,TRBV5-1,NA,TRBD1,TGCGCCAGCAGCTCCCAGGGGGCAGATACGCAGTATTTT,CASSSQGADTQYF
TRBJ2-1,TRBV18,NA,TRBD2,TGTGCCAGCTCACCACCGGGTAGCGGGAGAGAAAATGAGCAGTTCTTC,CASSPPGSGRENEQFF
TRBJ2-7,TRBV5-4,NA,TRBD2,TGTGCCAGCAGCACGGGACTATTCTACGAGCAGTACTTC,CASSTGLFYEQYF
TRBJ2-7,TRBV5-1,NA,NA,TGCGCCAGCAGCTTGGATGGGGTATACGAGCAGTACTTC,CASSLDGVYEQYF
TRBJ2-7,TRBV11-3,NA,NA,TGTGCCAGCAGCCTGCCTGTAGTGGCAGAAAGCTCCTACGAGCAGTACTTC,CASSLPVVAESSYEQYF
TRBJ2-7,TRBV5-1,NA,NA,TGCGCCAGCAGCTTGGGCAGTTTCAGCTCCTACGAGCAGTACTTC,CASSLGSFSSYEQYF
TRBJ2-2,TRBV5-1,NA,NA,TGCGCCAGCAGCTTGTTTTATACCGGGGAGCTGTTTTTT,CASSLFYTGELFF
TRBJ2-1,TRBV10-2,NA,NA,TGCGCCAGCACCGGCAATTTGGGCAATGAGCAGTTCTTC,CASTGNLGNEQFF
TRBJ1-1,TRBV2,NA,NA,TGTGCCAGCAGGAAGACAGATTGGAACACTGAAGCTTTCTTT,CASRKTDWNTEAFF
TRBJ1-3,TRBV10-3,NA,NA,TGTGCCATCAGTGAGGCTACTCCGAGCTCTGGAAACACCATATATTTT,CAISEATPSSGNTIYF
TRBJ2-7,TRBV5-4,NA,NA,TGTGCCAGCAACCATAGGGACGGCTCCTACGAGCAGTACTTC,CASNHRDGSYEQYF
TRBJ2-1,TRBV10-3,NA,TRBD2,TGTGCCATCAGTGGCACTAGCGGGAGAATCAATGAGCAGTTCTTC,CAISGTSGRINEQFF
TRBJ2-7,TRBV5-1,NA,NA,TGCGCCAGCAGCTTGGGGGGGACGGGTTCCTACGAGCAGTACTTC,CASSLGGTGSYEQYF
TRBJ1-3,TRBV9,once,NA,TGTGCCAGCAGCGTAGGTACAGCCGTCTCTGGAAACACCATATATTTT,CASSVGTAVSGNTIYF
TRBJ2-5,TRBV30,NA,NA,TGTGCCTGGACCCTGGGGTCCTCCAAAGGGGCCCAGTACTTC,CAWTLGSSKGAQYF
TRBJ1-5,TRBV7-9,NA,NA,TGTGCCAGCAGCTTAGTATTGGGGCCGGACAATCAGCCCCAGCATTTT,CASSLVLGPDNQPQHF
TRBJ2-1,TRBV2,NA,TRBD2,TGTGCCAGCAGTGGGACTAGAGCTATCAATGAGCAGTTCTTC,CASSGTRAINEQFF
TRBJ2-1,TRBV4-3,once,NA,TGCGCCAGCAGCCAAGATCGACTCCTACCCAATGAGCAGTTCTTC,CASSQDRLLPNEQFF
TRBJ2-5,TRBV10-2,NA,TRBD2,TGCGCCAGCAGCTGGACTAGCGGGAGGGAGACCCAGTACTTC,CASSWTSGRETQYF
TRBJ2-5,TRBV7-2,NA,NA,TGTGCCAGCAGTCCTCGGACCCTTGGGACGGGAGAGACCCAGTACTTC,CASSPRTLGTGETQYF
TRBJ2-2,TRBV6-1,NA,TRBD1,TGTGCCAGCAGTGGACGACAGGGAGTTTATTCCGGGGAGCTGTTTTTT,CASSGRQGVYSGELFF
TRBJ2-7,TRBV9,NA,TRBD2,TGTGCCAGCAGCCCGGGGGAGGGCTCTTACTCCTACGAGCAGTACTTC,CASSPGEGSYSYEQYF
TRBJ2-1,TRBV6-4,NA,TRBD1,TGTGCCACCCGCGGGGACAGGGATGCCAATGAGCAGTTCTTC,CATRGDRDANEQFF
TRBJ2-2,TRBV5-1,few,NA,TGCGCCAGCAGCTCAGGAGGGGGCGGGTTTGCCGGGGAGCTGTTTTTT,CASSSGGGGFAGELFF
TRBJ2-1,TRBV28,NA,NA,TGTGCCAGCACCCCCTCAGGGGCTAGGCAGTTCTTC,CASTPSGARQFF
TRBJ1-1,TRBV27,NA,NA,TGTGCCAGCAGTAGAGAGAGGGGCTGGACTGAAGCTTTCTTT,CASSRERGWTEAFF
TRBJ2-2,TRBV7-2,NA,NA,TGTGCCAGCAGCTTGCCTAGGGCGACCGGGGAGCTGTTTTTT,CASSLPRATGELFF
TRBJ2-2,TRBV7-2,NA,NA,TGTGCCAGCAGCTTTAGTAGCGGTCCAAACACCGGGGAGCTGTTTTTT,CASSFSSGPNTGELFF
TRBJ2-7,TRBV10-3,NA,TRBD2,TGTGCCATCAGCGCTATATGGACTAGCGGGATCTACGAGCAGTACTTC,CAISAIWTSGIYEQYF
TRBJ2-5,TRBV10-1,NA,TRBD2,TGCGCCAGCAGTGGAGGGACTAGCGGAATCCAAGCGACCCAGTACTTC,CASSGGTSGIQATQYF
TRBJ2-1,TRBV6-1,NA,TRBD2,TGTGCCAGCTCGGACGGGAGGTACAATGAGCAGTTCTTC,CASSDGRYNEQFF
TRBJ1-5,TRBV4-3,NA,NA,TGCGCCAGCAGCCAAGAACACCCAGGGATACTAAATCAGCCCCAGCATTTT,CASSQEHPGILNQPQHF
TRBJ2-3,TRBV7-2,NA,TRBD1,TGTGCCAGCAGCTTCTCCCGGGACAGTCTATACACAGATACGCAGTATTTT,CASSFSRDSLYTDTQYF
TRBJ2-2,TRBV7-9,NA,NA,TGTGCCAGCAGCTTACGAGTGGGAGCGGCCGGGGAGCTGTTTTTT,CASSLRVGAAGELFF
TRBJ2-7,TRBV19,NA,TRBD1,TGTGCCAGTAGTTTGGGACAGATGTACGAGCAGTACTTC,CASSLGQMYEQYF
TRBJ2-7,TRBV28,once,TRBD1,TGTGCCAGCAATTCGATGGGGTTATGGGACAGGGAGGACGAGCAGTACTTC,CASNSMGLWDREDEQYF
TRBJ2-7,TRBV5-4,NA,TRBD1,TGTGCCAGCAGCGTCGGACAGGCCTACGAGCAGTACTTC,CASSVGQAYEQYF
TRBJ2-2,TRBV7-8,NA,NA,TGTGCCAGCAGCCGCGACTTCCGAATAAACACCGGGGAGCTGTTTTTT,CASSRDFRINTGELFF
TRBJ2-5,TRBV18,NA,NA,TGTGCCAGCTCACCACCGGGGATGCAAGAGACCCAGTACTTC,CASSPPGMQETQYF
TRBJ1-1,TRBV10-1,NA,NA,TGCGCCAGCAGTGACGGACTTAGGAACACTGAAGCTTTCTTT,CASSDGLRNTEAFF
TRBJ1-5,TRBV7-2,NA,NA,TGTGCCAGCAGCTTAGCGCCTCCTTATAGCAATCAGCCCCAGCATTTT,CASSLAPPYSNQPQHF
TRBJ2-3,TRBV6-1,NA,TRBD2,TGTGCCAGCAGTGATGTGCTAGCGGGGGACACAGATACGCAGTATTTT,CASSDVLAGDTDTQYF
TRBJ2-7,TRBV14,NA,NA,TGTGCCAGCAGCCACGGTCCCTCCTTCGGTCAGTACTTC,CASSHGPSFGQYF
TRBJ2-1,TRBV4-1,NA,TRBD2,TGCGCCAGCAGCCAAGTCCGACTAGCGGGTAGGTTGCAGTTCTTC,CASSQVRLAGRLQFF
TRBJ2-1,TRBV2,NA,TRBD1,TGTGCCAGCAGTGGCGAAACAGGGGGTGATGCGCAGTTCTTC,CASSGETGGDAQFF
TRBJ2-7,TRBV7-2,NA,TRBD2,TGTGCCAGCAAGGGCGGACTAGCGGGAGGCAACTCCTACGAGCAGTACTTC,CASKGGLAGGNSYEQYF
TRBJ2-3,TRBV27,NA,TRBD2,TGTGCCAGCAGTGCTGGGACTACCATCGATACGCAGTATTTT,CASSAGTTIDTQYF
TRBJ1-1,TRBV7-2,NA,NA,TGTGCCAGCAGCTTACTGTCCAACACTGAAGCTTTCTTT,CASSLLSNTEAFF
TRBJ2-5,TRBV4-1,NA,NA,TGCGCCAGCAGCCAGGATCTAGCGGACAGGAGACAAGAGACCCAGTACTTC,CASSQDLADRRQETQYF
TRBJ2-3,TRBV29-1,once,TRBD2,TGCAGCGTTGATCTAGCGGGAGGGCCCGGGAGCACAGATACGCAGTATTTT,CSVDLAGGPGSTDTQYF
TRBJ1-2,TRBV2,few,NA,TGTGCCAGCAGTGATGTGGGTCCTTATGGCTACACCTTC,CASSDVGPYGYTF